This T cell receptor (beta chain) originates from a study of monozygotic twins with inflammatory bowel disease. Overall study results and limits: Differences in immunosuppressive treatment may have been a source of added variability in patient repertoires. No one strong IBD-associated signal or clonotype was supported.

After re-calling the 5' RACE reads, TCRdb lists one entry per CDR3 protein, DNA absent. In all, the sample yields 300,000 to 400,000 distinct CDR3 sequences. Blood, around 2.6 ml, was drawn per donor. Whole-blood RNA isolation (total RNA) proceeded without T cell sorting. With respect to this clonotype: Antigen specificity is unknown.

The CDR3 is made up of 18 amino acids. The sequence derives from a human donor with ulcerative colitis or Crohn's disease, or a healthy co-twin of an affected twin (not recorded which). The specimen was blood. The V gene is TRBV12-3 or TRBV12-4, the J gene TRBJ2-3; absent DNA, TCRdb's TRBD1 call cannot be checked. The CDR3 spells CASSLVGRGLTGTDTQYF.